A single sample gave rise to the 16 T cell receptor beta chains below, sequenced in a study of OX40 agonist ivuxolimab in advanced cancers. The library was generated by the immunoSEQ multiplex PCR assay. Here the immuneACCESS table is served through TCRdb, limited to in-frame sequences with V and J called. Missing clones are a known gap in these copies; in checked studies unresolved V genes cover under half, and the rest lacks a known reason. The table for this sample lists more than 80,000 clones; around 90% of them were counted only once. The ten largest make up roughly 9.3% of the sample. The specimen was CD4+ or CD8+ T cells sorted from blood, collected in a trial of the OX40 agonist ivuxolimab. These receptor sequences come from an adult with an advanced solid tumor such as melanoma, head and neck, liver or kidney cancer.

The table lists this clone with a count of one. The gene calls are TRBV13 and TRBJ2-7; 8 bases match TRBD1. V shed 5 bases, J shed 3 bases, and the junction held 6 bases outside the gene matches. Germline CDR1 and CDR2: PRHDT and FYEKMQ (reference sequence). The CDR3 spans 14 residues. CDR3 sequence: CASSRIGQGYEQYF. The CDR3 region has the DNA TGTGCCAGCAGCCGCATCGGACAGGGCTACGAGCAGTACTTC. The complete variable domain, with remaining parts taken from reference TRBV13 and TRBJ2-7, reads AAGVIQSPRHLIKEKRETATLKCYPIPRHDTVYWYQQGPGQDPQFLISFYEKMQSDKGSIPDRFSAQQFSDYHSELNMSSLELGDSALYFCASSRIGQGYEQYFGPGTRLTVT.

The CDR3 is CASSPNSGTGGNQPQHF. CDR3 DNA sequence: TGTGCCAGCTCACCTAATTCCGGGACCGGTGGCAATCAGCCCCAGCATTTT. The rearrangement links TRBV18 to TRBJ1-5; D perhaps matches TRBD1 (5 bases). This CDR3 contains 17 residues. Germline CDR1 reads KGHSH; CDR2 reads LQKENI. V was shortened by 3 bases and J by 2 bases, with 17 bases between the two germline ends.

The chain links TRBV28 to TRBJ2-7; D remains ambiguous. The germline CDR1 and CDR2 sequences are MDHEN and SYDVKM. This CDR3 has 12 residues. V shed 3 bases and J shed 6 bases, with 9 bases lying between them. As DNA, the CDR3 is TGTGCCAGCAGTTTGGACGGTGCCGAGCAGTACTTC. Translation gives CASSLDGAEQYF. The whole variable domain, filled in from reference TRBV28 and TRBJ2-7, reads DVKVTQSSRYLVKRTGEKVFLECVQDMDHENMFWYRQDPGLGLRLIYFSYDVKMKEKGDIPEGYSVSREKKERFSLILESASTNQTSMYLCASSLDGAEQYFGPGTRLTVT.

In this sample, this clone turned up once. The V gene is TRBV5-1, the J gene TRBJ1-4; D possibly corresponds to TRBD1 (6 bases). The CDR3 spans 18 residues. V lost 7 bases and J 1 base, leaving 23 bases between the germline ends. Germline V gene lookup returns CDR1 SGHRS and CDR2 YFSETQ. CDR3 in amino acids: CASSHAPGARGTNEKLFF. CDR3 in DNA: TGCGCCAGCTCTCACGCCCCGGGGGCGAGGGGAACTAATGAAAAACTGTTTTTT.

Here the CDR3 reads CASREGTGDNNEQFF. CDR3 DNA sequence: TGTGCCAGCAGAGAGGGGACAGGGGACAACAATGAGCAGTTCTTC. This chain links TRBV6-1 with TRBJ2-1, with 10 positions matching TRBD1. Looked up from germline, CDR1 is MNHNS and CDR2 is SASEGT. The CDR3 runs to 15 residues. With 6 bases clipped from V and 5 bases from J, the junction kept 7 bases outside the gene matches.

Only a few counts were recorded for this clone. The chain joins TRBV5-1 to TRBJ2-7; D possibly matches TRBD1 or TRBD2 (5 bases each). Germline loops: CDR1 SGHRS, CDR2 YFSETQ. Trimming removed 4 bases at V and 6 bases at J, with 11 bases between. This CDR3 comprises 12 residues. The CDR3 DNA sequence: TGCGCCAGCAGCCGGGACCGTACCGAGCAGTACTTC. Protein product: CASSRDRTEQYF. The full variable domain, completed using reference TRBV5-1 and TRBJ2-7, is KAGVTQTPRYLIKTRGQQVTLSCSPISGHRSVSWYQQTPGQGLQFLFEYFSETQRNKGNFPGRFSGRQFSNSRSEMNVSTLELGDSALYLCASSRDRTEQYFGPGTRLTVT.

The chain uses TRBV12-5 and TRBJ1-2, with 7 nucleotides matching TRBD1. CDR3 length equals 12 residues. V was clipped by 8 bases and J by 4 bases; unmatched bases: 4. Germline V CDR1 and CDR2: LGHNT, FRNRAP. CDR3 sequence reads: CASRGTAYGYTF. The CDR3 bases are TGTGCTAGTCGCGGGACAGCCTATGGCTACACCTTC.

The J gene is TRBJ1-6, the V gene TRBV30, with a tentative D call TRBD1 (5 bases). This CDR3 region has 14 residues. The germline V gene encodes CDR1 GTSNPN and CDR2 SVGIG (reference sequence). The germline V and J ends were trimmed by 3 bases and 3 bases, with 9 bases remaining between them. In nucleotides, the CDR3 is TGTGCCTGGAGCTTGGGGGTCTATAATTCACCCCTCCACTTT. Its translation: CAWSLGVYNSPLHF. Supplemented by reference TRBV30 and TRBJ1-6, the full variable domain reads SQTIHQWPATLVQPVGSPLSLECTVEGTSNPNLYWYRQAAGRGLQLLFYSVGIGQISSEVPQNLSASRPQDRQFILSSKKLLLSDSGFYLCAWSLGVYNSPLHFGNGTRLTVT.

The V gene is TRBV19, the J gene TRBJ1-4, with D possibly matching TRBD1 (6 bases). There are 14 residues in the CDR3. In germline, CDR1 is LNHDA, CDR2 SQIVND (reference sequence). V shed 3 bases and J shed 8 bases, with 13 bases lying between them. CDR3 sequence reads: CASSMGDIYEKLFF. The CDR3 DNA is TGTGCCAGTAGTATGGGGGACATCTACGAAAAACTGTTTTTT.

CDR3 amino acids: CASSLDSGTYEQYF. CDR3 in DNA: TGTGCCAGCAGCTTAGATAGCGGGACGTACGAGCAGTACTTC. The V and J genes are TRBV7-3 and TRBJ2-7, with 8 bases fitting TRBD2. The CDR3 runs to 14 residues. Germline assignment: CDR1 SGHTA and CDR2 FQGTGA. The trim removed 2 bases at V and 4 bases at J, leaving 4 bases unmatched.

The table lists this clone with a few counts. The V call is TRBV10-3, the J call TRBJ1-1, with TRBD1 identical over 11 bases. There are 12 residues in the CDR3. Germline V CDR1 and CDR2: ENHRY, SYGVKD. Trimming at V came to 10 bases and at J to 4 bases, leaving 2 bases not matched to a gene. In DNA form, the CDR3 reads TGTGCCACCGGGACAGGGGGCACTGAAGCTTTCTTT. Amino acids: CATGTGGTEAFF.

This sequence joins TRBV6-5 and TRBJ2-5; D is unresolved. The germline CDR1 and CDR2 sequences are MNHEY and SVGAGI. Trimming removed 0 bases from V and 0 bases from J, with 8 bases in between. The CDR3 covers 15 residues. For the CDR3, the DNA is TGTGCCAGCAGTTACTCGACGGCGGACCAAGAGACCCAGTACTTC. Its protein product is CASSYSTADQETQYF.

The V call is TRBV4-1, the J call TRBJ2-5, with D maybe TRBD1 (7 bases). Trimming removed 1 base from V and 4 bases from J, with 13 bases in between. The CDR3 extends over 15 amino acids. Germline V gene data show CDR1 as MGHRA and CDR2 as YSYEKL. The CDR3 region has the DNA TGCGCCAGCAGCCAAGTTGTGCAGGGGGGAGAGACCCAGTACTTC. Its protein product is CASSQVVQGGETQYF.

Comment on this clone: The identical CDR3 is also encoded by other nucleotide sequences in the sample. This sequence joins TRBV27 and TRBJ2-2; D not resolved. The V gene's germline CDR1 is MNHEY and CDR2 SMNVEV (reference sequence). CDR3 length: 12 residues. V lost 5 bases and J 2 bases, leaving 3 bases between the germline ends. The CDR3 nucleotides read TGTGCCAGCAGTCCAAACACCGGGGAGCTGTTTTTT. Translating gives CASSPNTGELFF.

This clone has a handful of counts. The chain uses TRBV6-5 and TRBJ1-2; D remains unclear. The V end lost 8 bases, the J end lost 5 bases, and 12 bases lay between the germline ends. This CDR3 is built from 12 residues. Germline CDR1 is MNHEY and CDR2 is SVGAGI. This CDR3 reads CASHGSAYGYTF. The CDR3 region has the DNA TGTGCCAGCCATGGGTCGGCTTATGGCTACACCTTC.

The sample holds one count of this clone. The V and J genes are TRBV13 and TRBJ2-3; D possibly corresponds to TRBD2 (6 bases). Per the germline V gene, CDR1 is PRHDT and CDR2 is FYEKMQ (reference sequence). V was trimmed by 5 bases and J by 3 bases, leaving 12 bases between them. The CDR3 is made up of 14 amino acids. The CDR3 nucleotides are TGTGCCAGCAGCGCCCGGGACTCGACAGATACGCAGTATTTT. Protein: CASSARDSTDTQYF.